A selection of T cell receptor beta chains follows, all from one sample in a study of tumor and adjacent non-tumor tissue in lung cancer. TCRdb reprocessed the multiplex PCR reads via MiXCR and lists one record per CDR3 protein. The data hold more than 70,000 distinct CDR3 sequences, with around 57% observed a single time. The material sequenced was lung tumor tissue. These receptors were collected from a man aged 65 to 79 with non-small cell lung cancer. Both conserved end residues are part of each CDR3. A D gene is named only where the DNA matches it firmly. Clone size appears in some rows only: once, few, many, or a class for an expanded clone.

TGTGCCAGCAGACCCGGGACAGGGGCCCGGGGGTGGACAGATACGCAGTATTTT | CASRPGTGARGWTDTQYF | TRBV5-4 | TRBD1 | TRBJ2-3 | many | 18
TGTTCCAGCAGCCGACGACAGGGCGATGGGAACACCATGTATTTT | CSSSRRQGDGNTMYF | TRBV4-2 | TRBD1 | TRBJ1-3 | NA | 15
TGCGCCAGCAGCCAAGAAGGAGCGGGAGGGCGCCCTCATGAGCAGTTCTTC | CASSQEGAGGRPHEQFF | TRBV4-1 | TRBD2 | TRBJ2-1 | many | 17
TGTGCCAGCACGCCTTTTTACAATGAGCAGTTCTTC | CASTPFYNEQFF | TRBV2 | NA | TRBJ2-1 | many | 12
TGTGCCAGCTCACCATATGTCGAGACCCAGTACTTC | CASSPYVETQYF | TRBV18 | NA | TRBJ2-5 | few | 12
TGCGCCAGCAGCTTGGGAGCCGGGACAGGAACCTACAATGAGCAGTTCTTC | CASSLGAGTGTYNEQFF | TRBV5-1 | TRBD1 | TRBJ2-1 | few | 17
TGTGCCAGCAATGAGGGACAAAACAATCAGCCCCAGCATTTT | CASNEGQNNQPQHF | TRBV2 | NA | TRBJ1-5 | few | 14
TGTGCCAGCAGCTTAGTCCACCAAGGACTAAGCCGCGAGCAGTACTTC | CASSLVHQGLSREQYF | TRBV11-1 | NA | TRBJ2-7 | many | 16
TGCTGCGTTGAACCGGAAGGGCTGGATACGCAGTATTTT | CCVEPEGLDTQYF | TRBV29-1 | NA | TRBJ2-3 | NA | 13
TGCAGCGTTGGGCTGATAGGGAACACTGGAGCTTTCTTT | CSVGLIGNTGAFF | TRBV29-1 | NA | TRBJ1-1 | once | 13
TGTGCCAGCAGCCGTGGACATGGATCATCTCAGTACTTC | CASSRGHGSSQYF | TRBV6-6 | NA | TRBJ2-4 | NA | 13
TGTGCCTGGGTCCGTCTAAATGAGCAGTTCTTC | CAWVRLNEQFF | TRBV30 | NA | TRBJ2-1 | many | 11
TGTGCCAGCAGTTCAGGGTTGGGTGGAAACACCATATATTTT | CASSSGLGGNTIYF | TRBV28 | NA | TRBJ1-3 | few | 14
TGCGCCAGCAGTCCGACAAAGGACTATGGCTACACCTTC | CASSPTKDYGYTF | TRBV10-2 | NA | TRBJ1-2 | NA | 13
TGTGCCAGCAGTTCCCGAGGGAGGTCAGAGACCCAGTACTTC | CASSSRGRSETQYF | TRBV12-3/TRBV12-4 | NA | TRBJ2-5 | many | 14
TGCAGTGCTAGAGGGCTAAGGCGGGGGAAGAAGGAGCAGTTCTTC | CSARGLRRGKKEQFF | TRBV20-1 | TRBD2 | TRBJ2-1 | NA | 15
TGTGCCAGCAGGCCGCGGTGGGACACCGGGGAGCTGTTTTTT | CASRPRWDTGELFF | TRBV4-2 | NA | TRBJ2-2 | many | 14
TGTGCCTGGAATAGGGGGCCGACCACCGGGGAGCTGTATTTT | CAWNRGPTTGELYF | TRBV30 | TRBD1 | TRBJ2-2 | NA | 14
TGCGCCGGCAGCTTGGGGACAGGGAATTCGCCCCTCCACTTT | CAGSLGTGNSPLHF | TRBV5-1 | TRBD1 | TRBJ1-6 | NA | 14
TGTGCCAGCAGCAACTTCGGACAGAACCATAATGGGCAGTTCTTC | CASSNFGQNHNGQFF | TRBV6-2/TRBV6-3 | NA | TRBJ2-1 | NA | 15
TGTGCCAGCAGCTTCGAGCTCCGAACGGATACGCAGTATTTT | CASSFELRTDTQYF | TRBV11-2 | NA | TRBJ2-3 | many | 14
TGCGCCAGCAGCTTGGATCTAGCCGTAGCCGGTGAGCAGTTCTTC | CASSLDLAVAGEQFF | TRBV5-1 | NA | TRBJ2-1 | many | 15
TGTGCCAGCAGCCGGGGACTTCAAGAGACCCAGTACTTC | CASSRGLQETQYF | TRBV4-2 | NA | TRBJ2-5 | many | 13
TGCGTCAGCAGCCAAGACCCTGGGCAAGGTGACTACGAGCAGTATTTC | CVSSQDPGQGDYEQYF | TRBV4-1 | NA | TRBJ2-7 | NA | 16
TGCAGCGACCTGACGGGGAAGTTTCTCCAAGAGACCCAGTACTTC | CSDLTGKFLQETQYF | TRBV29-1 | NA | TRBJ2-5 | NA | 15
TGCGCCAGCAGCTTAAACACCGGGGAGCTGCTTTTT | CASSLNTGELLF | TRBV5-1 | NA | TRBJ2-2 | NA | 12
TGTGCCAGCAGTTTCGACGGGTTGAACACTGAAGCTTTCTTT | CASSFDGLNTEAFF | TRBV12-3/TRBV12-4 | NA | TRBJ1-1 | NA | 14
TGTGCCAGCAGCGCAGACACCTACTATGGCTACGCCTTT | CASSADTYYGYAF | TRBV11-2 | NA | TRBJ1-2 | NA | 13
TGCAGCGTTACGACGGCAGGGAACTATGGCTACACCTTC | CSVTTAGNYGYTF | TRBV29-1 | NA | TRBJ1-2 | many | 13
TGCAGCATGTTACAGGTGGTAGGCTACGAGCAGTACTTC | CSMLQVVGYEQYF | TRBV29-1 | NA | TRBJ2-7 | NA | 13
TGCAGTGCCTCTTCGCCGGGACAGGGAACGCTAAGTAGGACCCAGTACTTC | CSASSPGQGTLSRTQYF | TRBV20-1 | TRBD1 | TRBJ2-5 | few | 17
TGTGCCAGCCGATCTACGCAGGAGGCGAAAAAACTGTTTTTT | CASRSTQEAKKLFF | TRBV12-3/TRBV12-4 | NA | TRBJ1-4 | few | 14
TGTGCCAGCGGCCACACACTGGGACAGGGGATTCCTGGCTACACCTTC | CASGHTLGQGIPGYTF | TRBV5-6 | TRBD1 | TRBJ1-2 | NA | 16
TGTGCCAGCACACAGGCCTCGTCCATGAATTCACCCCTCCACTTT | CASTQASSMNSPLHF | TRBV6-5 | NA | TRBJ1-6 | NA | 15
TGCAGTGCTAGAGATCAGGCGGCAGGGAGGACCGAGCACTTCTTC | CSARDQAAGRTEHFF | TRBV20-1 | NA | TRBJ2-1 | NA | 15
TGTGCCAGCAGCCCCGAAAAGAGCCGCACAGATACGCAGTATTTT | CASSPEKSRTDTQYF | TRBV6-6 | NA | TRBJ2-3 | many | 15
TGCGGTGTTAGACCCCCAAGCGGGAGGGCCCTCGAGCAGTACTTC | CGVRPPSGRALEQYF | TRBV20-1 | TRBD2 | TRBJ2-7 | NA | 15
TGCAGCGTGGAAAGCCCGGCAGATACGCGGTATTTC | CSVESPADTRYF | TRBV29-1 | NA | TRBJ2-3 | NA | 12
TGTGCCAGCAGTTTAGACAGGGTGCATCGATATGGCTACACCTTC | CASSLDRVHRYGYTF | TRBV28 | TRBD1 | TRBJ1-2 | NA | 15
TGTGCCAGCAGCCCACCCGGCGACAGGGGGTTCAATGAGCAGTTCTTC | CASSPPGDRGFNEQFF | TRBV5-4 | TRBD1 | TRBJ2-1 | many | 16
TGTGACACCAGTGGGCAGGGGAGCTCCTACGAGCAGTACTTC | CDTSGQGSSYEQYF | TRBV24-1 | NA | TRBJ2-7 | NA | 14
TGTGCCAGCAACGTTGGGGAGCGGACAGGGGGTAATGAGCAGTTCTTC | CASNVGERTGGNEQFF | TRBV5-8 | TRBD1 | TRBJ2-1 | few | 16
TGTGCCACTAGGGACAGAGGAAAGGTCGTGTCCAAAAACATTCAGTACTTC | CATRDRGKVVSKNIQYF | TRBV6-5 | TRBD1 | TRBJ2-4 | once | 17
TGTGCCAGCAGCTTAGGACAGGGAACCCAGTACTTC | CASSLGQGTQYF | TRBV7-9 | TRBD1 | TRBJ2-5 | many | 12
TGTGCCAGCTCACGGAACACCGGGGAGCTGTTTTTT | CASSRNTGELFF | TRBV18 | NA | TRBJ2-2 | NA | 12
TGTACCAGCTCACCACCGCCGGGGGGACAGAGAGGAGAGACCCAGTACTTC | CTSSPPPGGQRGETQYF | TRBV18 | NA | TRBJ2-5 | once | 17
TGTGCCAGCAGTTACGACTCTGGGGCCAACGTCCTGACTTTC | CASSYDSGANVLTF | TRBV6-6 | NA | TRBJ2-6 | many | 14
TGTGCCAGCAGCCAAGGGTTCCGGACAGGGACCCCTGGGCTCAAAAACATTCAGTACTTC | CASSQGFRTGTPGLKNIQYF | TRBV11-2 | TRBD1 | TRBJ2-4 | NA | 20
TGTGCCAGCAGCTTAGAGAGGAGGACTAGCACAGATAAGCAGTATTTT | CASSLERRTSTDKQYF | TRBV11-2 | TRBD2 | TRBJ2-3 | NA | 16